The 12 T cell receptor beta chains listed next were all sequenced from one sample in a study of shared clonotypes between healthy human individuals (TCRdb year 2020). Receptor libraries were prepared by the immunoSEQ multiplex PCR assay. This immuneACCESS table, as held by TCRdb, lists in-frame sequences with V and J called but not all clones. Of the missing ones, under half trace to an unresolved V gene in checked studies; the others have no known cause. This sample holds some 1.1 million clones; 70% to 85% were observed only once. Almost 0.9% of the sample goes to the ten largest clones. Sequencing was done on a sample of memory CD4+ T cells from PBMCs. Interpreted using the paper, the cell subset or site label stands for: CD45RA-negative fraction. All receptors come from a man aged 18 to 29 in good health. Some clones in this sample may be carry-over from other donors' samples.

The chain couples TRBV11-2 to TRBJ1-1; 9 nucleotides agree with TRBD1. The CDR3 runs 16 residues. CDR1 and CDR2 from the germline V gene are SGHAT and FQNNGV. V lost 4 bases and J lost 0; bases outside the gene matches: 6. The CDR3 loop reads CASSSVRTGVNTEAFF. For the CDR3, the DNA is TGTGCCAGCAGCTCCGTAAGGACAGGGGTGAACACTGAAGCTTTCTTT.

Here the CDR3 reads CASSDPGGDLLGGANVLTF. The CDR3 DNA reads TGTGCCAGCAGTGACCCCGGAGGGGATTTGCTAGGCGGGGCCAACGTCCTGACTTTC. The chain joins TRBV2 to TRBJ2-6; D is possibly TRBD2 (6 bases). Germline loops: CDR1 SNHLY, CDR2 FYNNEI. V was trimmed by 3 bases and J by 4 bases, leaving 22 bases between them. CDR3 size: 19 residues.

Regarding this clone: Distinct nucleotide sequences in the sample also encode this CDR3. The rearrangement joins TRBV19 to TRBJ2-3, with no clear D. The germline V and J ends were trimmed by 3 bases and 1 base, with 5 bases remaining between them. This CDR3 contains 13 residues. Germline CDR1 reads LNHDA; CDR2 reads SQIVND (reference sequence). CDR3 sequence: CASSIGGTDTQYF. Written as DNA, the CDR3 is TGTGCCAGTAGTATTGGAGGCACAGATACGCAGTATTTT.

The V and J genes are TRBV2 and TRBJ2-7; D not resolved. CDR3 length: 12 residues. Trimming left V 7 bases short and J 5 bases short, with 12 bases between. The germline CDR1 and CDR2 sequences are SNHLY and FYNNEI. CDR3 sequence: CASNGGENEQYF. CDR3 nucleotides: TGTGCCAGCAACGGTGGAGAGAACGAGCAGTACTTC.

This clone has only a few counts. The chain links TRBV16 to TRBJ2-5; D is unclear. Trimming took off 0 bases at V and 2 bases at J, with 10 bases between the two ends. The CDR3 spans 15 residues. Germline V lookup: CDR1 KGHSY, CDR2 FQNENV. The CDR3, as DNA: TGTGCCAGCAGCCAATCTTCGACCCGACAAGAGACCCAGTACTTC. Translated, it gives CASSQSSTRQETQYF.

J is TRBJ1-5 and V is TRBV14, with 8 bases aligning to TRBD1. There are 18 residues in the CDR3. Unmatched junction bases numbered 11, after V lost 4 bases and J lost 0 bases. In germline, CDR1 is SGHDN, CDR2 FVKESK. The CDR3 is CASSPPTGVHYSNQPQHF. The CDR3 DNA follows: TGTGCCAGCAGCCCCCCGACAGGGGTCCATTATAGCAATCAGCCCCAGCATTTT. The full variable domain, in which reference TRBV14 and TRBJ1-5 provide the parts outside the CDR3, is EAGVTQFPSHSVIEKGQTVTLRCDPISGHDNLYWYRRVMGKEIKFLLHFVKESKQDESGMPNNRFLAERTGGTYSTLKVQPAELEDSGVYFCASSPPTGVHYSNQPQHFGDGTRLSIL.

The CDR3 sequence: CASSRGSGRSYEQYF. As DNA, the CDR3 is TGTGCCAGCAGCAGAGGTAGCGGCCGGTCCTACGAGCAGTACTTC. The gene calls are TRBV5-8 and TRBJ2-7, with D possibly matching TRBD2 (6 bases). The germline CDR1 and CDR2 sequences are SGHTS and YDEGEE. Trimming left V 4 bases short and J 1 base short, with 15 bases between. This CDR3 is built from 15 residues.

The chain joins TRBV6-5 to TRBJ1-2; D not certain. This CDR3 is 14 amino acids long. Trimming pared 5 bases from V and 3 bases from J, leaving 13 bases between. CDR1 MNHEY and CDR2 SVGAGI come from the germline V gene. The CDR3 DNA reads as TGTGCCAGCAGTCCACAAGTCGGTGACTATGGCTACACCTTC. Its protein product is CASSPQVGDYGYTF.

The V call is TRBV7-9, the J call TRBJ1-4, with 7 bases aligning to TRBD1. There are 13 residues in the CDR3. Per germline, CDR1 SEHNR and CDR2 FQNEAQ (reference sequence). J lost 8 bases, V lost 1 base, and 1 base had no gene match. CDR3 protein: CASSLGGQEKLFF. In nucleotides, the CDR3 is TGTGCCAGCAGCTTAGGGGGACAGGAAAAACTGTTTTTT.

The count of this clone is one. This chain connects TRBV28 to TRBJ1-2, with D uncertain. This CDR3 contains 16 residues. The germline CDR1 and CDR2 sequences are MDHEN and SYDVKM. The germline V and J ends were trimmed by 7 bases and 4 bases, with 22 bases remaining between them. The CDR3 sequence: CASTPPVEGLSYGYTF. The CDR3 coding sequence is TGTGCCAGCACCCCCCCGGTGGAGGGCCTTTCCTATGGCTACACCTTC.

This clone came up many times. CDR3 sequence: CASSFGTQGNTIYF. The CDR3 nucleotides read TGCGCCAGCAGCTTCGGGACCCAAGGAAACACCATATATTTT. The V gene is TRBV5-1, the J gene TRBJ1-3; possible D gene TRBD1, 5 bases. CDR1 is SGHRS and CDR2 is YFSETQ in the germline V gene. The CDR3 contains 14 residues. V shed 2 bases and J shed 4 bases, with 10 bases lying between them.

This clone was detected a few times. Other DNA variants within this sample encode the same CDR3. The J gene is TRBJ2-7, the V gene TRBV7-9; D remains unclear. The germline V gene has CDR1 SEHNR and CDR2 FQNEAQ (reference sequence). V lost 4 bases, J lost 6 bases, and 7 bases lay in between. The CDR3 totals 11 residues. The DNA of the CDR3 is TGTGCCAGCAGCTCCCTCTCCGAGCAGTACTTC. This gives the protein CASSSLSEQYF.